A selection of T cell receptor beta chains follows, all from one sample in a study of a mutant IDH1 vaccine in newly diagnosed glioma. Sequenced by immunoSEQ multiplex PCR; TCRdb stores in-frame clones only, minus some. The sample includes around 32,000 clones, roughly nine tenths of them seen just once. Their antigens are not known. The sample in question was peripheral blood mononuclear cells (PBMCs), obtained from a glioma patient whose treatment included an IDH1 peptide vaccine. The receptors were gathered from a woman aged 40 to 50 with glioma. Some clones in this sample may be carry-over from other donors' samples. Each CDR3 is given with its conserved first and last residue. The D gene is left open where the match is weak. The size of a clone is reported for some rows only, either as once, few or many, or as a class for expanded clones.

clone size	V gene	J gene	D gene	CDR3 protein	CDR3 DNA
-	TRBV12-5	TRBJ1-6	-	CASGLVKTGPISPLHF	TGTGCTAGTGGTTTGGTCAAGACAGGCCCAATTTCACCCCTCCACTTT
once	TRBV5-1	TRBJ2-7	TRBD1	CASRSDRGRYEQYF	TGCGCCAGCAGGTCCGACAGGGGGCGCTACGAGCAGTACTTC
-	TRBV5-1	TRBJ2-7	-	CASSLGPLGSEQYF	TGCGCCAGCAGCTTGGGACCCCTAGGGTCCGAGCAGTACTTC
medium-sized	TRBV27	TRBJ2-7	-	CASSSWAHSYEQYF	TGTGCCAGCAGTTCTTGGGCGCACTCCTACGAGCAGTACTTC
-	TRBV9	TRBJ1-5	-	CASSVGGRRNQPQHF	TGTGCCAGCAGCGTAGGGGGGAGGCGCAATCAGCCCCAGCATTTT
-	TRBV7-2	TRBJ2-3	-	CASSLLGGSDTQYF	TGTGCCAGCAGCCTCCTAGGGGGATCAGATACGCAGTATTTT
-	TRBV14	TRBJ2-2	-	CASSQGPAGELFF	TGTGCCAGCAGCCAAGGACCAGCCGGGGAGCTGTTTTTT
-	TRBV27	TRBJ2-1	-	CASRFYNEQFF	TGTGCCAGCAGGTTCTACAATGAGCAGTTCTTC
-	TRBV28	TRBJ2-7	-	CASSQNYEQYF	TGTGCCAGCAGCCAAAACTACGAGCAGTACTTC
-	TRBV18	TRBJ1-4	-	CASSPDSELFF	TGTGCCAGCTCACCGGACTCGGAACTGTTTTTT
-	TRBV11-3	TRBJ2-3	-	CASSTGAATDTQYF	TGTGCCAGCAGCACGGGGGCGGCGACAGATACGCAGTATTTT
-	TRBV7-2	TRBJ1-4	-	CASSVGGLATNEKLFF	TGTGCCAGCAGCGTTGGGGGGCTTGCAACTAATGAAAAACTGTTTTTT
-	TRBV7-9	TRBJ1-1	-	CASSLKVGPRTEAFF	TGTGCCAGCAGCCTCAAAGTGGGGCCTCGCACTGAAGCTTTCTTT
-	TRBV28	TRBJ2-7	TRBD1	CASSPAHRGRNYEQYF	TGTGCCAGCAGTCCTGCCCACAGGGGGAGAAACTACGAGCAGTACTTC
few	TRBV28	TRBJ2-3	-	CASSGLTDTQYF	TGTGCCAGCAGTGGCCTCACAGATACGCAGTATTTT
once	TRBV19	TRBJ1-5	-	CASRLGGIQPQHF	TGTGCCAGTAGGCTGGGGGGGATTCAGCCCCAGCATTTT
-	TRBV30	TRBJ2-7	TRBD2	CAWSVGGGLAGRVRYEQYF	TGTGCCTGGAGTGTGGGGGGGGGACTAGCGGGACGGGTGCGGTACGAGCAGTACTTC
-	TRBV7-9	TRBJ1-1	-	CASRPDGQHTEAFF	TGTGCCAGCAGGCCTGATGGACAGCACACTGAAGCTTTCTTT
-	TRBV29-1	TRBJ2-5	-	CSVDTQLAGETQYF	TGCAGCGTTGATACCCAACTAGCCGGGGAGACCCAGTACTTC
-	TRBV29-1	TRBJ2-6	-	CSVEGTGANVLTF	TGCAGCGTTGAAGGTACTGGGGCCAACGTCCTGACTTTC
-	TRBV19	TRBJ2-2	-	CASSILGNTGELFF	TGTGCCAGTAGTATATTGGGGAACACCGGGGAGCTGTTTTTT
-	TRBV4-2	TRBJ2-7	-	CASSPYEGYEQYF	TGTGCCAGCAGCCCTTATGAGGGTTACGAGCAGTACTTC
-	TRBV4-2	TRBJ2-7	TRBD2	CASSSGPPGTSVYEQYF	TGTGCCAGCAGCTCTGGCCCTCCTGGGACTAGCGTCTACGAGCAGTACTTC
-	TRBV7-3	TRBJ2-5	-	CASSLEPALVETQYF	TGTGCCAGCAGTTTAGAGCCAGCCTTGGTGGAGACCCAGTACTTC
few	TRBV19	TRBJ1-2	-	CASSMGPDGYTF	TGTGCCAGTAGTATGGGGCCGGATGGCTACACCTTC
-	TRBV7-6	TRBJ1-1	-	CASSRGTEAFF	TGTGCCAGCAGCCGAGGCACTGAAGCTTTCTTT
-	TRBV29-1	TRBJ2-7	-	CGVDIGYPYEQYF	TGCGGGGTAGATATCGGTTACCCCTACGAGCAGTACTTC
-	TRBV19	TRBJ1-5	TRBD1	CASSAGTGYQPQHF	TGTGCCAGTAGCGCCGGGACAGGCTATCAGCCCCAGCATTTT
-	TRBV21-1	TRBJ2-7	-	CASSKPENWAGTGGPYEQYF	TGTGCCAGCAGCAAACCCGAAAATTGGGCCGGGACAGGGGGCCCCTACGAGCAGTACTTC
few	TRBV7-9	TRBJ2-1	TRBD2	CASSSSLAGDQYNEQFF	TGTGCCAGCAGCTCATCACTAGCGGGGGACCAATACAATGAGCAGTTCTTC
-	TRBV14	TRBJ2-5	-	CASSQDRRTLETQYF	TGTGCCAGCAGCCAAGATCGGCGGACTCTAGAGACCCAGTACTTC
-	TRBV5-1	TRBJ2-5	-	CASSRGGYQETQYF	TGCGCCAGCAGCCGAGGCGGCTATCAAGAGACCCAGTACTTC
-	TRBV6-1	TRBJ1-2	TRBD1	CASSEGQDYGYTF	TGTGCCAGCAGTGAGGGACAGGACTATGGCTACACCTTC
-	TRBV2	TRBJ1-5	TRBD1	CASRGETGIQPQHF	TGTGCCAGCAGGGGCGAGACAGGGATTCAGCCCCAGCATTTT
-	TRBV9	TRBJ1-2	-	CASSVEAGRGYTF	TGTGCCAGCAGCGTAGAGGCAGGGCGTGGCTACACCTTC
-	TRBV27	TRBJ2-2	-	CASREFLGELFF	TGTGCCAGCCGAGAGTTTCTCGGGGAGCTGTTTTTT
once	TRBV7-9	TRBJ1-2	-	CASSPEGYTF	TGTGCCAGCAGCCCCGAGGGCTACACCTTC
-	TRBV4-1	TRBJ1-1	TRBD1	CASSHQPQGAQEAFF	TGCGCCAGCAGCCATCAACCGCAGGGGGCACAAGAAGCTTTCTTT
-	TRBV27	TRBJ2-1	-	CASMGGSPNEQFF	TGTGCCAGCATGGGGGGTAGCCCCAATGAGCAGTTCTTC
-	TRBV28	TRBJ1-2	-	CASTVATGTPYYGYTF	TGTGCCAGCACCGTTGCCACCGGGACACCATACTATGGCTACACCTTC
once	TRBV28	TRBJ2-1	-	CASSWGAASSYNEQFF	TGTGCCAGCAGTTGGGGGGCCGCCAGCTCCTACAATGAGCAGTTCTTC
-	TRBV28	TRBJ2-3	-	CASSPRGQFNTDTQYF	TGTGCCAGCAGCCCCCGGGGACAATTCAACACAGATACGCAGTATTTT
-	TRBV7-6	TRBJ2-3	-	CASSVVPTSTDTQYF	TGTGCCAGCAGCGTCGTACCCACTAGCACAGATACGCAGTATTTT
-	TRBV9	TRBJ2-2	TRBD1	CASRAGTGTPGELFF	TGTGCCAGCAGGGCGGGGACAGGGACCCCCGGGGAGCTGTTTTTT
-	TRBV20-1	TRBJ1-1	TRBD1	CSALTGIEAFF	TGCAGTGCCTTGACAGGGATTGAAGCTTTCTTT
-	TRBV4-1	TRBJ2-6	-	CASSQSTGSAGANVLTF	TGCGCCAGCAGCCAATCGACGGGGTCTGCTGGGGCCAACGTCCTGACTTTC
-	TRBV7-9	TRBJ2-3	-	CASSFPLSDTQYF	TGTGCCAGCAGCTTTCCTCTCTCCGATACGCAGTATTTT
-	TRBV9	TRBJ2-2	TRBD2	CASSVEGSGSNVGELFF	TGTGCCAGCAGCGTAGAGGGTAGCGGGAGTAATGTGGGGGAGCTGTTTTTT
once	TRBV6-6	TRBJ1-6	-	CASSYSEARSPLHF	TGTGCCAGCAGTTACTCGGAGGCGCGCTCACCCCTCCACTTT
-	TRBV11-3	TRBJ2-1	TRBD1	CASSPGQARDEQFF	TGTGCCAGCAGCCCGGGACAGGCTAGGGATGAGCAGTTCTTC
-	TRBV10-3	TRBJ1-1	-	CAISESRRTEAFF	TGTGCCATCAGTGAGTCCAGAAGGACTGAAGCTTTCTTT
-	TRBV29-1	TRBJ1-1	TRBD1	CSGGQGSAEAFF	TGCAGCGGGGGACAGGGGAGCGCTGAAGCTTTCTTT